These 10 T cell receptor beta chains share one sample of origin, sequenced in a study of blood T cells in healthy people across ages. The authors ran a second PCR of about 6 to 11 cycles using a sample-barcoded 5' primer and a J-beta primer mix. Using its own MiXCR run on the 5' RACE reads, TCRdb lists one record per CDR3 protein. Here the sample spans 1.5 million to 2 million distinct CDR3 sequences, over 25% being singletons. Sequenced: blood. The receptors stem from a woman aged 30 to 39 in good health.

This clonotype was counted between two and nine times. The chain carries TRBV29-1 and TRBJ2-3, with D perhaps TRBD2 (5 bases). The CDR3 is 13 residues long. Germline V lookup: CDR1 SQVTM, CDR2 ANQGSEA. Trimming shortened V by 0 bases and J by 4 bases, and 8 bases separated the two germline ends. The CDR3, as DNA: TGCAGCGTTGAAGAGTCCGGGGCAGATACGCAGTATTTT. Protein product: CSVEESGADTQYF.

V and J are TRBV4-1 and TRBJ2-1; perhaps TRBD2 as D (6 bases). Germline V CDR1 and CDR2: MGHRA, YSYEKL. The CDR3 is 14 amino acids. The V end was cut by 0 bases, the J end by 7 bases, with 10 bases between. CDR3 amino acids: CASSQDGGRNEQFF. Here the CDR3 DNA reads TGCGCCAGCAGCCAAGATGGAGGGCGGAATGAGCAGTTCTTC.

In its sample, this clonotype was seen a few times. The chain uses TRBV10-3 and TRBJ2-5; D unresolved. Deletions cut 3 bases from V and 6 bases from J, with 8 bases between. The CDR3 spans 12 residues. Germline V gene lookup returns CDR1 ENHRY and CDR2 SYGVKD. CDR3: CAISDTWKTQYF. CDR3 in DNA: TGTGCCATCAGTGACACCTGGAAGACCCAGTACTTC.

This clonotype was detected a few times. This sequence joins TRBV30 and TRBJ2-3; D ambiguous. The CDR3 runs 15 residues. Germline lookup yields CDR1 GTSNPN and CDR2 SVGIG (reference sequence). V lost 0 bases, J lost 2 bases, and 12 bases lay in between. DNA for the CDR3: TGTGCCTGGAGTGTAGGGAACAAACTCACAGATACGCAGTATTTT. Its protein product is CAWSVGNKLTDTQYF.

The CDR3 DNA follows: TGTGCCAGCAGCATCGGGACTAGAGAGGACAATGAGCAGTTCTTC. This gives the protein CASSIGTREDNEQFF. The V call is TRBV9, the J call TRBJ2-1; TRBD2 matches 8 bases. The CDR3 extends over 15 amino acids. Germline V gene sequence: CDR1 SGDLS, CDR2 YYNGEE. The V gene end was trimmed by 4 bases and the J gene end by 5 bases; junction bases not matched to a gene: 8.

The V gene is TRBV12-3 or TRBV12-4, the J gene TRBJ2-7; 7 nucleotides align to TRBD1. CDR3 length: 17 residues. The trim removed 5 bases at V and 6 bases at J, leaving 19 bases unmatched. CDR3 coding DNA: TGTGCCAGCAGTGCTTCCCTTTCCGGGACAGAGAATGGCGAGCAGTACTTC. Its protein is CASSASLSGTENGEQYF.

This clonotype occurred a few times. The chain couples TRBV10-2 to TRBJ2-5; D is undetermined. The better agreement between TRBJ2-7 and the DNA end casts doubt on the J call. Germline CDR1 reads WSHSY; CDR2 reads SAAADI. The CDR3 is 13 amino acids. The CDR3 nucleotides read TGCGCCAGCAGCTGGGTTCAAACCTACGAGCAGTACTTC. This translates into CASSWVQTYEQYF.

The J gene is TRBJ2-5, the V gene TRBV28; 12 bases fit TRBD1. The CDR3 spans 16 residues. V lost 5 bases to trimming and J lost 2 bases; unmatched junction nucleotides: 6. Germline V lookup: CDR1 MDHEN, CDR2 SYDVKM. The CDR3 protein is CASSRPGQGAQETQYF. CDR3 nucleotides: TGTGCCAGCAGTCGCCCGGGACAGGGGGCTCAAGAGACCCAGTACTTC.

The chain has TRBV30 and TRBJ1-1; maybe TRBD1 (5 bases). Trimming stripped 1 base from V and 3 bases from J, with 12 bases between. The CDR3 consists of 14 residues. In germline, CDR1 is GTSNPN, CDR2 SVGIG (reference sequence). The CDR3 DNA reads TGTGCCTGGAGTGCGGGGGGGGACTACACTGAAGCTTTCTTT. It translates to CAWSAGGDYTEAFF.

The V gene is TRBV11-2, the J gene TRBJ1-2; tentative D call: TRBD1 (5 bases). Germline CDR1 reads SGHAT; CDR2 reads FQNNGV. There are 15 residues in the CDR3. V was clipped by 7 bases and J by 1 base, with 16 bases between them. DNA of the CDR3: TGTGCCAGCAAGAGGGAGCAGGGACTTAACTATGGCTACACCTTC. Translating gives CASKREQGLNYGYTF.